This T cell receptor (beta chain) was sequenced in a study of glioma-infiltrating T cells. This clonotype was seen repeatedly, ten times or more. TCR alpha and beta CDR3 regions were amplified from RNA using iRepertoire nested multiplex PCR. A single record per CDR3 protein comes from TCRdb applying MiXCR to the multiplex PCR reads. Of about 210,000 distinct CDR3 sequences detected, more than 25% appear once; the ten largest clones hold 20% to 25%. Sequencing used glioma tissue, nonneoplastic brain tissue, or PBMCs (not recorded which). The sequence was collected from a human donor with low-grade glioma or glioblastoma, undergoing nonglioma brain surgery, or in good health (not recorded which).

The CDR3 spells CASSFAQGLLFNQPQHF. The CDR3 bases are TGTGCCAGCAGTTTTGCCCAGGGATTGCTATTTAATCAGCCCCAGCATTTT. The rearrangement links TRBV27 to TRBJ1-5; D is perhaps TRBD1 (5 bases). V lost 3 bases, J lost 4 bases, and 19 bases lay in between. CDR3 size: 17 residues. From germline, CDR1 is MNHEY and CDR2 SMNVEV (reference sequence).